Following are 2 T cell receptor beta chains from one sample sequenced in a study of T cell responses to AZD1222 COVID-19 vaccine. Measured with immunoSEQ multiplex PCR; TCRdb has only the in-frame clones, and not every one. This table has about 120,000 clones, 85% to 90% appearing once. Sequenced here: peripheral blood, sampled 28 days after the second AZD1222 dose. The source of these receptors is an adult who received the AZD1222 COVID-19 vaccine.

The gene calls are TRBV6-2 or TRBV6-3 and TRBJ2-1; D not resolved. V was clipped by 6 bases and J by 6 bases, with 3 bases between them. Germline V gene sequence: CDR1 MNHEY, CDR2 SVGEGT. This CDR3 region has 10 residues. For the CDR3, the DNA is TGTGCCAGCAGCCGCAATGAGCAGTTCTTC. Amino acids: CASSRNEQFF.

The rearrangement joins TRBV3-1 (or the pseudogene TRBV3-2) to TRBJ2-1; 8 bases align to TRBD2. Germline V CDR1 and CDR2: LGHDT, YNNKEL (reference sequence). This CDR3 is built from 14 residues. V lost 11 bases to trimming and J lost 0 bases; unmatched junction nucleotides: 6. CDR3: CAARGASSYNEQFF. The CDR3 DNA sequence: TGTGCCGCGCGGGGGGCGAGCTCCTACAATGAGCAGTTCTTC.